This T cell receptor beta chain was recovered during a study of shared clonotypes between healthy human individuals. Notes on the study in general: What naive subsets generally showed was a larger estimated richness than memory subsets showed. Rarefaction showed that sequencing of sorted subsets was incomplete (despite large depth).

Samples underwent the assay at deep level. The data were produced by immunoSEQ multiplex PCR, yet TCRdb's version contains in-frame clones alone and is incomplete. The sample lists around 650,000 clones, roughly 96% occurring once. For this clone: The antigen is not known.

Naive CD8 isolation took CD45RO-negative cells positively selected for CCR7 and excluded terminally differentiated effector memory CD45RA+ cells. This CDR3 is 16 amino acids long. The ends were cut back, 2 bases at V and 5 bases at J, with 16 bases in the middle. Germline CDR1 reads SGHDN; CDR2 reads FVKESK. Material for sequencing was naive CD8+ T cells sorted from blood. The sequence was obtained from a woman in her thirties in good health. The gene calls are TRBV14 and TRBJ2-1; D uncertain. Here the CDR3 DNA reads TGTGCCAGCAGCCAATATCGCGGCCGTGGTGACAATGAGCAGTTCTTC. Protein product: CASSQYRGRGDNEQFF.